These 2 T cell receptor beta chains were all obtained from the same sample, sequenced in a study of shared clonotypes between healthy human individuals. Assay used: immunoSEQ multiplex PCR; TCRdb lists only in-frame clones, some missing. The sample carries about 2 million clones, 85% to 95% recorded once. Sequencing was performed on naive CD4+ T cells sorted from blood. Documented subset: CD45RA+ positively selected. Receptors were obtained from a man aged 18 to 29 in good health.

This clone occurred once. The sample holds other DNA sequences that translate to the same CDR3. This chain uses TRBV2 with TRBJ1-1; a possible D gene is TRBD1 (5 bases). Germline V gene lookup returns CDR1 SNHLY and CDR2 FYNNEI. The length of the CDR3 is 13 residues. The V end was cut by 4 bases, the J end by 3 bases, with 9 bases between. The CDR3 protein is CASSGEGYTEAFF. DNA for the CDR3: TGTGCCAGCAGTGGGGAGGGGTACACTGAAGCTTTCTTT.

This clone appeared a single time. V is TRBV6-1 and J is TRBJ1-2; D uncertain. V dropped 7 bases and J dropped 1 base, with 13 bases sitting between them. Germline loops: CDR1 MNHNS, CDR2 SASEGT. CDR3 size: 14 residues. CDR3 nucleotides: TGTGCCAGCATCGAGGGTCAGAGTAACTATGGCTACACCTTC. It specifies CASIEGQSNYGYTF.